The 8 T cell receptor beta chains below all came from one sample that was sequenced in a study of shared clonotypes between healthy human individuals. Naivety among CD8 cells was defined by CD45RO negativity and positive CCR7 selection, thereby excluding terminally differentiated effector memory CD45RA+ cells. TCRdb's copy holds only in-frame clones and misses some; the assay was immunoSEQ multiplex PCR. There are millions of clones in the sample; roughly 95% occur only once, and about 1.1% lies in the top ten. Sequencing input: naive CD8+ T cells sorted from blood. Receptor source: a man aged 18-30 years in good health.

This sequence joins TRBV5-6 and TRBJ2-2; 10 nucleotides match TRBD2. V lost 5 bases to trimming and J lost 6 bases; unmatched junction nucleotides: 10. This CDR3 contains 16 residues. The germline gives CDR1 SGHDT, CDR2 YYEEEE. CDR3 nucleotides: TGTGCCAGCAGTCAAGGACTAGCGGTGGTGTCCGGGGAGCTGTTTTTT. This gives the protein CASSQGLAVVSGELFF.

This clone was counted between two and nine times. The chain carries TRBV4-1 and TRBJ2-7, with TRBD1 matching over 11 bases. The CDR3 is made up of 14 amino acids. Germline V gene data show CDR1 as MGHRA and CDR2 as YSYEKL. V shed 5 bases, J shed 7 bases, and the junction held 7 bases outside the gene matches. DNA for the CDR3: TGCGCCAGCAGCTCTGGGGACAGGGGGGAAGAGCAGTACTTC. It translates to CASSSGDRGEEQYF.

CDR3 DNA: TGTGCCACCGAGAGGGACGAGACCTACGAGCAGTACTTC. It is translated as CATERDETYEQYF. The chain couples TRBV28 to TRBJ2-7, with D tentatively TRBD1 or TRBD2 (5 bases each). The germline V and J ends were trimmed by 10 bases and 2 bases, with 15 bases remaining between them. CDR1 is MDHEN, CDR2 SYDVKM, per germline. The CDR3 spans 13 residues. Drawing the rest from reference TRBV28 and TRBJ2-7, the complete variable domain is DVKVTQSSRYLVKRTGEKVFLECVQDMDHENMFWYRQDPGLGLRLIYFSYDVKMKEKGDIPEGYSVSREKKERFSLILESASTNQTSMYLCATERDETYEQYFGPGTRLTVT.

This chain joins TRBV29-1 and TRBJ1-1; D may be TRBD1 (6 bases). Per the germline V gene, CDR1 is SQVTM and CDR2 is ANQGSEA. The CDR3 runs 12 residues. Trimming stripped 7 bases from V and 4 bases from J, with 13 bases between. For the CDR3, the DNA is TGCAGCGCTGAGGGACATTTCACTGAAGCTTTCTTT. Translation gives CSAEGHFTEAFF. The entire variable domain, with the rest obtained from reference TRBV29-1 and TRBJ1-1, is as follows: SAVISQKPSRDICQRGTSLTIQCQVDSQVTMMFWYRQQPGQSLTLIATANQGSEATYESGFVIDKFPISRPNLTFSTLTVSNMSPEDSSIYLCSAEGHFTEAFFGQGTRLTVV.

V gene TRBV28 combines with J gene TRBJ2-7, with 9 positions matching TRBD1. The CDR3 runs to 16 residues. Germline CDR1 is MDHEN and CDR2 is SYDVKM. V shed 1 base, J shed 6 bases, and the junction held 10 bases outside the gene matches. In DNA, the CDR3 is TGTGCCAGCAGTTTATACACAGGGGGCGTCGGTCTCGAGCAGTACTTC. It is translated as CASSLYTGGVGLEQYF.

The V gene is TRBV5-1, the J gene TRBJ2-7; 10 bases agree with TRBD1. This CDR3 comprises 15 residues. Germline-derived CDR1 and CDR2 are SGHRS and YFSETQ. The trim removed 4 bases at V and 3 bases at J, leaving 7 bases unmatched. The CDR3 coding sequence is TGCGCCAGCAGCACCTTCGGGACAGGGGACTACGAGCAGTACTTC. It translates to CASSTFGTGDYEQYF.

The chain recombines TRBV19 with TRBJ1-2; 9 bases match TRBD1. The trim removed 5 bases at V and 2 bases at J, leaving 3 bases unmatched. The CDR3 extends over 14 amino acids. The germline CDR1 and CDR2 sequences are LNHDA and SQIVND (reference sequence). In DNA, the CDR3 is TGTGCCAGTAGTTGGGGACAGGGAAACTATGGCTACACCTTC. Translated, it gives CASSWGQGNYGYTF.

The gene calls are TRBV10-3 and TRBJ2-7; maybe TRBD1 (5 bases). Germline-derived CDR1 and CDR2 are ENHRY and SYGVKD. This CDR3 contains 13 residues. V lost 7 bases and J 6 bases, leaving 16 bases between the germline ends. CDR3 sequence (DNA): TGTGCCATCACGACAGACAACATCGGCGAGCAGTACTTC. Its protein is CAITTDNIGEQYF.